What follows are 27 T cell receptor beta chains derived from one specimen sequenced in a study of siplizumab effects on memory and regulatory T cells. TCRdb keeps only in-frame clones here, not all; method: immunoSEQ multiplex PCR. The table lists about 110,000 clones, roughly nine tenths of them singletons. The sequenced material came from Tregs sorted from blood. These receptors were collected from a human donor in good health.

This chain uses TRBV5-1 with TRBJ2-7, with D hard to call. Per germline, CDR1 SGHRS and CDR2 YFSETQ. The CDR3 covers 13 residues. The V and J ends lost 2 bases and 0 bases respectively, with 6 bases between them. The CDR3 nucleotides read TGCGCCAGCAGCTTTCAGAGCTCCTACGAGCAGTACTTC. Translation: CASSFQSSYEQYF.

The chain's CDR3 is CASSLRTSSWITDTQYF. The CDR3 nucleotides read TGTGCCAGCAGCTTGAGGACTAGTAGCTGGATCACAGATACGCAGTATTTT. The chain carries TRBV5-6 and TRBJ2-3; 7 positions match TRBD2. This CDR3 is built from 17 residues. Germline CDR1 reads SGHDT; CDR2 reads YYEEEE. The V and J ends lost 1 base and 2 bases, in that order; junction bases with no gene match: 10. Together with reference TRBV5-6 and TRBJ2-3, the CDR3 gives the full variable domain: DAGVTQSPTHLIKTRGQQVTLRCSPKSGHDTVSWYQQALGQGPQFIFQYYEEEERQRGNFPDRFSGHQFPNYSSELNVNALLLGDSALYLCASSLRTSSWITDTQYFGPGTRLTVL.

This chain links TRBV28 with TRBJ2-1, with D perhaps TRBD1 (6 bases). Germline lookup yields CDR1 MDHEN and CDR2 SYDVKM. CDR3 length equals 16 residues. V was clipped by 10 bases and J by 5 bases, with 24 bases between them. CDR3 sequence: CATNDRNRNYNNEQFF. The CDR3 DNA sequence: TGTGCCACAAACGACAGGAATAGAAATTATAACAATGAGCAGTTCTTC.

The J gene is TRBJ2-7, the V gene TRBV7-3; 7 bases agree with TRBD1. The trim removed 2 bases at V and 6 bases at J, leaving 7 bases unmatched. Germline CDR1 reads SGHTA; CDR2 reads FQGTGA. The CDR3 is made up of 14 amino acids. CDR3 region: CASSLVGQLAEQYF. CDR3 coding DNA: TGTGCCAGCAGCTTAGTGGGACAGCTTGCCGAGCAGTACTTC.

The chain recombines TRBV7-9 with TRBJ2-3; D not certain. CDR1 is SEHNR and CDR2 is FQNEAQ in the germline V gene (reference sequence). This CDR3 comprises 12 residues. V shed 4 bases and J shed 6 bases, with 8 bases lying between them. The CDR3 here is CASSSTSDTQYF. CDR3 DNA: TGTGCCAGCAGCTCCACATCGGATACGCAGTATTTT.

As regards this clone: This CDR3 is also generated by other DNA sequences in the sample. The CDR3 sequence: CASSLGVLGGELFF. The CDR3 DNA reads TGCGCCAGCAGCTTGGGGGTTCTTGGCGGGGAGCTGTTTTTT. V usage is TRBV5-1 and J usage is TRBJ2-2; D is uncertain. CDR3 size: 14 residues. CDR1 is SGHRS and CDR2 is YFSETQ in the germline V gene. The V end was cut by 0 bases, the J end by 7 bases, with 10 bases between. The full variable domain, with the rest looked up from reference TRBV5-1 and TRBJ2-2, is KAGVTQTPRYLIKTRGQQVTLSCSPISGHRSVSWYQQTPGQGLQFLFEYFSETQRNKGNFPGRFSGRQFSNSRSEMNVSTLELGDSALYLCASSLGVLGGELFFGEGSRLTVL.

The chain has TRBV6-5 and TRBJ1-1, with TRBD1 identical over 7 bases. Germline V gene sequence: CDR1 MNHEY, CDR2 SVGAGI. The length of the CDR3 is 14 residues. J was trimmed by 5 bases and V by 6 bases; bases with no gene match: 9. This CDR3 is CASRDIGGSTEAFF. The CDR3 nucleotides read TGTGCCAGCAGGGACATAGGGGGCTCGACTGAAGCTTTCTTT.

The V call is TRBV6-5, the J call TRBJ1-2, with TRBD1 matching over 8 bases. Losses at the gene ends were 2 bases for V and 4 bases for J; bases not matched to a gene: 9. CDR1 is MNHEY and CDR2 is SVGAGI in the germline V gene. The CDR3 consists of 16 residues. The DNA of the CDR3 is TGTGCCAGCAGTTACACCTCAGGGGGCGGAGGCTATGGCTACACCTTC. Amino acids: CASSYTSGGGGYGYTF.

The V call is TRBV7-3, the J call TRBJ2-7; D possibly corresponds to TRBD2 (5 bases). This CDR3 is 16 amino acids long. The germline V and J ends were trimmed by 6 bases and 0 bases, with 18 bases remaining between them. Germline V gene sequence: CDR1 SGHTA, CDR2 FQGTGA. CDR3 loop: CASRSNRGLSSYEQYF. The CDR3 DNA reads TGTGCCAGCAGATCGAATCGCGGGTTGAGCTCCTACGAGCAGTACTTC.

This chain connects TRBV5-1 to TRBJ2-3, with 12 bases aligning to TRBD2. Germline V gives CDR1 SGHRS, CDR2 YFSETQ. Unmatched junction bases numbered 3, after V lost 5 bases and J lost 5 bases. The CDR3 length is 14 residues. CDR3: CASSLTSGGDTQYF. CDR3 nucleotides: TGCGCCAGCAGTTTGACTAGCGGGGGAGATACGCAGTATTTT.

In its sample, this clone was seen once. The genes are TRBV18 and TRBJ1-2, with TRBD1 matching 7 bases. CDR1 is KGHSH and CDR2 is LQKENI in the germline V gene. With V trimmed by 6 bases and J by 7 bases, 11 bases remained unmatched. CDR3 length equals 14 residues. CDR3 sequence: CASSPVETGLGYTF. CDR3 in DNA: TGTGCCAGCTCCCCTGTTGAGACAGGGCTTGGCTACACCTTC.

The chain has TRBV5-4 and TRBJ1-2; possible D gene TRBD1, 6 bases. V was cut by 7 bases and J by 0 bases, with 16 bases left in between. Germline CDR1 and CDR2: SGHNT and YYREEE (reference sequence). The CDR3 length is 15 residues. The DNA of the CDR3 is TGTGCCAGCCAGGTTGACAGGTCAGCTAACTATGGCTACACCTTC. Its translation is CASQVDRSANYGYTF.

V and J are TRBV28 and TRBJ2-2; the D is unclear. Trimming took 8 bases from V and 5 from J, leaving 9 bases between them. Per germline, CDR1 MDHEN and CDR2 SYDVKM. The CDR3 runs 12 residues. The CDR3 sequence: CASVGGTGELFF. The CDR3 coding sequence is TGTGCCAGCGTCGGTGGGACCGGGGAGCTGTTTTTT. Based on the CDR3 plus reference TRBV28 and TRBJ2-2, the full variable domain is DVKVTQSSRYLVKRTGEKVFLECVQDMDHENMFWYRQDPGLGLRLIYFSYDVKMKEKGDIPEGYSVSREKKERFSLILESASTNQTSMYLCASVGGTGELFFGEGSRLTVL.

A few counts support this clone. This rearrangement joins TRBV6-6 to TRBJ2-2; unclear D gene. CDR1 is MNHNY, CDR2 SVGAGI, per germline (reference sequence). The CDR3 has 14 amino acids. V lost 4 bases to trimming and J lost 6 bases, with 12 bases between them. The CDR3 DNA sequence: TGTGCCAGCAGTTTCAGACCGGTCCCCGGGGAGCTGTTTTTT. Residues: CASSFRPVPGELFF.

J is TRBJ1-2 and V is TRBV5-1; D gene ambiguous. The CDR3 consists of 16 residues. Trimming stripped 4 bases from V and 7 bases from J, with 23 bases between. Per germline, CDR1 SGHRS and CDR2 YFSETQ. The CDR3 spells CASSPGVEGLASGYTF. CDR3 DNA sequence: TGCGCCAGCAGCCCGGGCGTTGAGGGTTTAGCGAGTGGCTACACCTTC.

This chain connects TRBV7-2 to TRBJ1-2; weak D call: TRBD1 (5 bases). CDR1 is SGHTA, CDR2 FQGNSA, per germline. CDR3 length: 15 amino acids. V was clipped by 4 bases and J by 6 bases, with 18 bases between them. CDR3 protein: CASSSHFQGLDGYTF. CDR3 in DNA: TGTGCCAGCAGCTCGCACTTTCAGGGTTTGGATGGCTACACCTTC. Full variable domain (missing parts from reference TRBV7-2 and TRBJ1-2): GAGVSQSPSNKVTEKGKDVELRCDPISGHTALYWYRQSLGQGLEFLIYFQGNSAPDKSGLPSDRFSAERTGGSVSTLTIQRTQQEDSAVYLCASSSHFQGLDGYTFGSGTRLTVV.

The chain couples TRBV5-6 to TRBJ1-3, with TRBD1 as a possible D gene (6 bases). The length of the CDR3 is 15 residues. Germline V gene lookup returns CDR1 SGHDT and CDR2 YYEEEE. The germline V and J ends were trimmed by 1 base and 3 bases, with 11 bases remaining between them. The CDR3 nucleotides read TGTGCCAGCAGCTTGAGACAGGTTTATGGAAACACCATATATTTT. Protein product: CASSLRQVYGNTIYF.

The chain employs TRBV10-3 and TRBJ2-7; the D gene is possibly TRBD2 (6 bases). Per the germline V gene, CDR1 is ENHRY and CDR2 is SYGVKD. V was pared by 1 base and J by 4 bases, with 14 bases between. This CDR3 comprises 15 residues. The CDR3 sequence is CAISEFGGGEYEQYF. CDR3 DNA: TGTGCCATCAGTGAGTTCGGTGGAGGGGAATACGAGCAGTACTTC.

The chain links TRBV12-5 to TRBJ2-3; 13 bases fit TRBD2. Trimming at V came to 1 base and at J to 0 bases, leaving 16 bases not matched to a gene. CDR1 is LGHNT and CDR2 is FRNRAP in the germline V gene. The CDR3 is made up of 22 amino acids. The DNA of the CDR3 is TGTGCTAGTGGTTTGGACCTAAGGACTAGCGGGAGTCCCCTCCTTAGCACAGATACGCAGTATTTT. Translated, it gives CASGLDLRTSGSPLLSTDTQYF.

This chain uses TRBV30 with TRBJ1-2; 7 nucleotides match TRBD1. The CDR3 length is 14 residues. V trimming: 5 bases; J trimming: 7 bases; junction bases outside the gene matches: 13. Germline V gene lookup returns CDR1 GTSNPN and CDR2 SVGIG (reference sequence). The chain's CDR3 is CAWGKRDRDAGYTF. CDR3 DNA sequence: TGTGCCTGGGGAAAAAGAGACAGGGATGCTGGCTACACCTTC. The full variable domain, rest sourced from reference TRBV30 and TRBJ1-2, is SQTIHQWPATLVQPVGSPLSLECTVEGTSNPNLYWYRQAAGRGLQLLFYSVGIGQISSEVPQNLSASRPQDRQFILSSKKLLLSDSGFYLCAWGKRDRDAGYTFGSGTRLTVV.

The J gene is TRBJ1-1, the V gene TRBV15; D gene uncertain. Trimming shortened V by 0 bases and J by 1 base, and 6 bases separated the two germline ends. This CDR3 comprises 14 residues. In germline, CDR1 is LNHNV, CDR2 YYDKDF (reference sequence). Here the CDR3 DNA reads TGTGCCACCAGCAGAGAGGGGAGGAACACTGAAGCTTTCTTT. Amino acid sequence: CATSREGRNTEAFF.

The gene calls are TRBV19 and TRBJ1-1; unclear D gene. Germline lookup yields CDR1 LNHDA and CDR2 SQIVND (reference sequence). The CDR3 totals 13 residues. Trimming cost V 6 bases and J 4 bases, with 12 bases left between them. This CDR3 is CASRGRSSTEAFF. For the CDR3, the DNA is TGTGCCAGTAGAGGTCGGAGTAGCACTGAAGCTTTCTTT.

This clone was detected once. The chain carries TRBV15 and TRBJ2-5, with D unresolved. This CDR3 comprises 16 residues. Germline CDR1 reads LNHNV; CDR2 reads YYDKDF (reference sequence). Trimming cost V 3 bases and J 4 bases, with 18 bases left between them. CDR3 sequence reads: CATSRGIEPGIETQYF. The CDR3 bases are TGTGCCACCAGCAGGGGGATAGAGCCCGGAATAGAGACCCAGTACTTC.

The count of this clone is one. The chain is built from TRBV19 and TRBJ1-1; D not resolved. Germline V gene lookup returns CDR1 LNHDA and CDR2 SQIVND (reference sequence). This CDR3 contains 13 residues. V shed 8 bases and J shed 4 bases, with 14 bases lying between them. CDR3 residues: CASLSWGFTEAFF. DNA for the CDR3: TGTGCCAGTTTAAGTTGGGGATTCACTGAAGCTTTCTTT.

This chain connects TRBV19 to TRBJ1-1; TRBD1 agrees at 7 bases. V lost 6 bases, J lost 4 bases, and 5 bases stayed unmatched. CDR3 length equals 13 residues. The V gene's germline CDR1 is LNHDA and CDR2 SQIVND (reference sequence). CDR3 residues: CASRGDRVTEAFF. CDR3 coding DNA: TGTGCCAGTAGGGGAGACAGGGTCACTGAAGCTTTCTTT.

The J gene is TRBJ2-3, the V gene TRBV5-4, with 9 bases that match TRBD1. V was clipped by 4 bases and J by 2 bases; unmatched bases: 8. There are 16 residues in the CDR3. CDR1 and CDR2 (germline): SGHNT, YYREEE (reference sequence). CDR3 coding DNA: TGTGCCAGCAGCCGTACGGACAGGGGAACCACAGATACGCAGTATTTT. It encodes CASSRTDRGTTDTQYF.

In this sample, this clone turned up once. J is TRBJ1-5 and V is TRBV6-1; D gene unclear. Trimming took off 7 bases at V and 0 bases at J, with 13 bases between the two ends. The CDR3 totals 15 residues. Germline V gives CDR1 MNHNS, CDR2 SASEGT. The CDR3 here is CASIFDWGSNQPQHF. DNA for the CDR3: TGTGCCAGCATTTTTGATTGGGGTAGCAATCAGCCCCAGCATTTT.